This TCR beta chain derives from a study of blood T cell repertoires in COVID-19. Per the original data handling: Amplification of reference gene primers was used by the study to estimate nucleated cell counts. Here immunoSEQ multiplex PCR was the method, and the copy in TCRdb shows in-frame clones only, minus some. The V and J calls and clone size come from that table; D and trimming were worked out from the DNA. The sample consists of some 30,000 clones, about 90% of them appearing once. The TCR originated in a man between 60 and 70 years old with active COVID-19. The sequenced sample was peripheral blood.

The CDR3 DNA follows: TGTGCCAGTAGTAGAGATCTTAGGGGGTTCTCTGGAAACACCATATATTTT. This gives the protein CASSRDLRGFSGNTIYF. The rearrangement links TRBV19 to TRBJ1-3; D may be TRBD1 (6 bases). The ends were cut back, 4 bases at V and 0 bases at J, with 16 bases in the middle. The CDR3 extends over 17 amino acids. Germline V gene sequence: CDR1 LNHDA, CDR2 SQIVND (reference sequence). Looking up the rest from reference TRBV19 and TRBJ1-3 gives the full variable domain: DGGITQSPKYLFRKEGQNVTLSCEQNLNHDAMYWYRQDPGQGLRLIYYSQIVNDFQKGDIAEGYSVSREKKESFPLTVTSAQKNPTAFYLCASSRDLRGFSGNTIYFGEGSWLTVV.